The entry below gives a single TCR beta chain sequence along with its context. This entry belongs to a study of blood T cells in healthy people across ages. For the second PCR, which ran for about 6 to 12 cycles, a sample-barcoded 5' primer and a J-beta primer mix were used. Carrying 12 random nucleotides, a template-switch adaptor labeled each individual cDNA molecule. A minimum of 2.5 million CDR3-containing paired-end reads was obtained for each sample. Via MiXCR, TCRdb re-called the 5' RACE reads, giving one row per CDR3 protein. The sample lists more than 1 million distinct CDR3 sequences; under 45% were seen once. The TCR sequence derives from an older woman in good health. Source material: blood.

DNA for the CDR3: TGTGCCAGCACTCGGGGGACCTCCTACAATGAGCAGTTCTTC. Protein: CASTRGTSYNEQFF. J is TRBJ2-1 and V is TRBV27, with D possibly being TRBD2 (6 bases). The CDR3 extends over 14 amino acids. Germline V gene sequence: CDR1 MNHEY, CDR2 SMNVEV (reference sequence). Trimming removed 7 bases at V and 0 bases at J, with 10 bases between.